A single sample is the source of the 30 T cell receptor beta chains below, sequenced in a study of blood T cell repertoires in COVID-19. TCRdb's copy holds only in-frame clones and misses some; the assay was immunoSEQ multiplex PCR. The sample has around 24,000 clones, around 89% seen once. The sample was peripheral blood. These receptors all stem from a man aged 65 to 79 with acute or convalescent COVID-19.

The chain carries TRBV27 and TRBJ2-5; D is ambiguous. CDR1 MNHEY and CDR2 SMNVEV come from the germline V gene (reference sequence). Trimming removed 6 bases at V and 0 bases at J, with 11 bases between. This CDR3 has 14 amino acids. The CDR3 region has the DNA TGTGCCAGCAGATTCTCCCGGTACCAAGAGACCCAGTACTTC. Its protein is CASRFSRYQETQYF.

The rearrangement links TRBV24-1 to TRBJ2-3; perhaps TRBD1 as D (7 bases). With 3 bases removed from V and 4 bases from J, the gap between germline ends came to 13 bases. Germline CDR1 KGHDR, CDR2 SFDVKD. The CDR3 covers 15 residues. CDR3 residues: CATSDTGEVADTQYF. The CDR3 region has the DNA TGTGCCACCAGTGATACAGGGGAGGTGGCAGATACGCAGTATTTT.

This rearrangement joins TRBV21-1 to TRBJ1-3; the D segment call TRBD1 is taken from the table without a DNA check. TRBV21-1 counts as a pseudogene. The CDR3 runs to 17 residues. The CDR3 bases are TGTGCCAGCAGGATAGGAAGGGCAGGGGGCTCTGGAAACACCATATATTTT. This translates into CASRIGRAGGSGNTIYF.

V gene TRBV18 combines with J gene TRBJ1-4; TRBD1 matches 7 bases. Losses at the gene ends were 2 bases for V and 7 bases for J; bases not matched to a gene: 4. This CDR3 comprises 14 residues. The germline gives CDR1 KGHSH, CDR2 LQKENI. CDR3 coding DNA: TGTGCCAGCTCACCAGAGGGGGCGAGTGAAAAACTGTTTTTT. This sequence encodes CASSPEGASEKLFF.

This chain connects TRBV5-1 to TRBJ1-6; 8 nucleotides match TRBD1. The germline V gene encodes CDR1 SGHRS and CDR2 YFSETQ. Trimming at V came to 0 bases and at J to 10 bases, leaving 6 bases not matched to a gene. The CDR3 has 15 amino acids. CDR3 in amino acids: CASSLAQGAGSPLHF. Written as DNA, the CDR3 is TGCGCCAGCAGCTTGGCTCAGGGGGCCGGATCACCCCTCCACTTT.

The rearrangement uses TRBV19 and TRBJ1-6; TRBD1 matches 10 bases. The V segment lost 10 bases and the J segment 8 bases; nucleotides outside the gene matches: 8. The CDR3 length is 14 residues. Germline CDR1 and CDR2: LNHDA and SQIVND (reference sequence). The CDR3 is CATDPGQGYSPLHF. In nucleotides, the CDR3 is TGTGCCACCGACCCGGGACAGGGGTATTCACCCCTCCACTTT.

Only one count was recorded for this clone. J is TRBJ1-2 and V is TRBV7-2; a possible D gene is TRBD1 (5 bases). The CDR3 is 12 residues long. V was clipped by 2 bases and J by 5 bases, with 6 bases between them. Germline V gene lookup returns CDR1 SGHTA and CDR2 FQGNSA. CDR3 sequence (DNA): TGTGCCAGCAGCTTACAGGGTTATGGCTACACCTTC. This translates into CASSLQGYGYTF.

This chain joins TRBV7-2 and TRBJ2-1; 8 bases match TRBD2. The CDR3 has 14 residues. Looked up from germline, CDR1 is SGHTA and CDR2 is FQGNSA. V trimming: 1 base; J trimming: 7 bases; junction bases outside the gene matches: 3. The CDR3 DNA is TGTGCCAGCAGCTTAGTAGGGACTAGAAATGAGCAGTTCTTC. The encoded protein is CASSLVGTRNEQFF.

V and J are TRBV11-2 and TRBJ2-3, with TRBD2 matching over 10 bases. This CDR3 spans 16 amino acids. V dropped 4 bases and J dropped 5; count of bases not matched to a gene: 9. Germline CDR1 SGHAT, CDR2 FQNNGV. This chain's CDR3 is CASSSPGGLAQDTQYF. In DNA, the CDR3 is TGTGCCAGCAGCTCGCCCGGGGGACTAGCGCAAGATACGCAGTATTTT. Variable domain in full (rest from reference TRBV11-2 and TRBJ2-3): EAGVAQSPRYKIIEKRQSVAFWCNPISGHATLYWYQQILGQGPKLLIQFQNNGVVDDSQLPKDRFSAERLKGVDSTLKIQPAKLEDSAVYLCASSSPGGLAQDTQYFGPGTRLTVL.

The rearrangement joins TRBV28 to TRBJ2-2, with TRBD2 identical over 10 bases. CDR1 MDHEN and CDR2 SYDVKM come from the germline V gene. The CDR3 contains 16 residues. J gave up 7 bases and V 6 bases, and 11 bases lay outside the gene matches. CDR3 loop: CASRASSGSIGGELFF. The CDR3 nucleotides read TGTGCCAGCAGGGCCTCTAGCGGGAGTATCGGCGGGGAGCTGTTTTTT.

The rearrangement links TRBV6-2 or TRBV6-3 to TRBJ1-2; D is uncertain. Germline V gene sequence: CDR1 MNHEY, CDR2 SVGEGT. V was trimmed by 2 bases and J by 2 bases, leaving 9 bases between them. This CDR3 has 14 amino acids. CDR3 region: CASSYAGGNYGYTF. The CDR3 DNA reads TGTGCCAGCAGTTACGCGGGCGGCAACTATGGCTACACCTTC.

V and J are TRBV5-5 and TRBJ2-3, with 8 bases identical to TRBD1. The CDR3 runs to 19 residues. Germline V CDR1 and CDR2: SGHKS, YYEKEE (reference sequence). V lost 4 bases, J lost 6 bases, and 22 bases stayed unmatched. Here the CDR3 reads CASSQTYGPGQRTGDTQYF. The CDR3 nucleotides read TGTGCCAGCAGCCAAACATACGGCCCGGGACAGAGGACAGGGGATACGCAGTATTTT.

The chain employs TRBV27 and TRBJ2-7; possible D gene TRBD2, 6 bases. The germline V gene has CDR1 MNHEY and CDR2 SMNVEV (reference sequence). This CDR3 is 14 amino acids long. V lost 3 bases and J lost 0, with 9 bases in between. This CDR3 reads CASSFSGSSYEQYF. CDR3 nucleotides: TGTGCCAGCAGTTTTTCCGGGAGCTCCTACGAGCAGTACTTC.

The chain employs TRBV5-6 and TRBJ1-2, with D perhaps matching TRBD1 (6 bases). V was cut by 0 bases and J by 6 bases, with 12 bases left in between. CDR1 is SGHDT and CDR2 is YYEEEE in the germline V gene. This CDR3 contains 14 residues. Written as DNA, the CDR3 is TGTGCCAGCAGCTTGGGCCAGGGGTTGGATGGCTACACCTTC. This sequence encodes CASSLGQGLDGYTF.

V and J are TRBV7-9 and TRBJ1-5; 9 positions match TRBD1. Germline V lookup: CDR1 SEHNR, CDR2 FQNEAQ (reference sequence). The CDR3 is 17 amino acids. With 4 bases clipped from V and 1 base from J, the junction kept 8 bases outside the gene matches. The CDR3 nucleotides read TGTGCCAGCAGCTACTGGGGGGGGACAGGGAGCAATCAGCCCCAGCATTTT. Amino acids: CASSYWGGTGSNQPQHF.

This chain connects TRBV5-1 to TRBJ1-6, with D hard to call. The CDR3 is made up of 15 amino acids. V lost 7 bases, J lost 5 bases, and 16 bases lay in between. CDR1 is SGHRS, CDR2 YFSETQ, per germline. This CDR3 reads CASAGSPNDNSPLHF. CDR3 in DNA: TGCGCCAGCGCCGGGTCCCCGAATGATAATTCACCCCTCCACTTT.

The gene calls are TRBV9 and TRBJ2-1; 11 bases match TRBD2. Germline-derived CDR1 and CDR2 are SGDLS and YYNGEE. The V segment lost 2 bases and the J segment 8 bases; nucleotides outside the gene matches: 6. The CDR3 runs 15 residues. Here the CDR3 DNA reads TGTGCCAGCAGCGTCACTAGCGGGAGATTCTATGAGCAGTTCTTC. It encodes CASSVTSGRFYEQFF.

The genes are TRBV5-1 and TRBJ2-3, with D perhaps matching TRBD1 (6 bases). Germline loops: CDR1 SGHRS, CDR2 YFSETQ. The CDR3 has 15 amino acids. V was cut by 2 bases and J by 5 bases, with 15 bases left in between. For the CDR3, the DNA is TGCGCCAGCAGCTTAGGAGACCCCAGGGGAGATACGCAGTATTTT. Protein sequence: CASSLGDPRGDTQYF.

The chain combines TRBV28 with TRBJ2-3, with D possibly TRBD2 on 6 matching bases. There are 14 residues in the CDR3. Germline CDR1 reads MDHEN; CDR2 reads SYDVKM. Trimming pared 4 bases from V and 2 bases from J, leaving 10 bases between. The chain's CDR3 is CASSSGRSTDTQYF. The CDR3 DNA reads as TGTGCCAGCAGTTCGGGGAGGTCCACAGATACGCAGTATTTT. Full variable domain (missing parts from reference TRBV28 and TRBJ2-3): DVKVTQSSRYLVKRTGEKVFLECVQDMDHENMFWYRQDPGLGLRLIYFSYDVKMKEKGDIPEGYSVSREKKERFSLILESASTNQTSMYLCASSSGRSTDTQYFGPGTRLTVL.

This chain joins TRBV9 and TRBJ2-1; 8 nucleotides match TRBD2. Germline V lookup: CDR1 SGDLS, CDR2 YYNGEE. The CDR3 totals 19 residues. The J segment lost 6 bases and the V segment lost 0 bases, leaving 17 bases of the junction unmatched. CDR3: CASSVASGTSTPGRNEQFF. The CDR3 DNA sequence: TGTGCCAGCAGCGTAGCTTCGGGGACTAGTACCCCCGGGCGCAATGAGCAGTTCTTC.

This chain uses TRBV11-2 with TRBJ2-3; 7 nucleotides agree with TRBD1. Germline CDR1 is SGHAT and CDR2 is FQNNGV. V shed 7 bases and J 9 bases; nucleotides not matched to a gene: 10. The CDR3 extends over 13 amino acids. DNA for the CDR3: TGTGCCAGCACCGTTAGCCGGACAGGCACGCAGTATTTT. Protein product: CASTVSRTGTQYF.

The chain combines TRBV5-6 with TRBJ2-7; a possible D gene is TRBD2 (6 bases). The V end was cut by 4 bases, the J end by 1 base, with 18 bases between. The CDR3 has 16 amino acids. The germline gives CDR1 SGHDT, CDR2 YYEEEE. Here the CDR3 DNA reads TGTGCCAGCAGCCCCGTCGGGACTTCTCTTTCCTACGAGCAGTACTTC. Translating gives CASSPVGTSLSYEQYF.

The chain employs TRBV2 and TRBJ2-2; D may be TRBD2 (5 bases). This CDR3 comprises 16 residues. From germline, CDR1 is SNHLY and CDR2 FYNNEI. V lost 0 bases to trimming and J lost 2 bases, with 10 bases between them. For the CDR3, the DNA is TGTGCCAGCAGTGAAGCGGACTTACTAAACACCGGGGAGCTGTTTTTT. Residues: CASSEADLLNTGELFF.

The chain joins TRBV13 to TRBJ1-2; 9 bases match TRBD1. The V segment lost 0 bases and the J segment 1 base; nucleotides outside the gene matches: 9. The CDR3 extends over 18 amino acids. Germline V gene data show CDR1 as PRHDT and CDR2 as FYEKMQ (reference sequence). The CDR3 DNA is TGTGCCAGCAGCTTAGGCGGGGGACAGGGTCTCTTTAACTATGGCTACACCTTC. Amino acids: CASSLGGGQGLFNYGYTF.

V is TRBV27 and J is TRBJ2-3; 7 bases match TRBD1. Germline assignment: CDR1 MNHEY and CDR2 SMNVEV (reference sequence). With V trimmed by 6 bases and J by 1 base, 4 bases remained unmatched. The CDR3 is 14 residues long. This CDR3 reads CASRRDSRTDTQYF. For the CDR3, the DNA is TGTGCCAGCAGACGGGACAGTCGCACAGATACGCAGTATTTT.

V is TRBV11-2 and J is TRBJ2-2; 8 positions match TRBD2. Germline values: CDR1 SGHAT, CDR2 FQNNGV. This CDR3 spans 16 amino acids. The trim removed 3 bases at V and 6 bases at J, leaving 9 bases unmatched. The CDR3 DNA sequence: TGTGCCAGCAGCTTTTTGTCGGGGGGGTATGCCGGGGAGCTGTTTTTT. Amino acid sequence: CASSFLSGGYAGELFF.

The V call is TRBV11-2, the J call TRBJ2-3, with D perhaps matching TRBD2 (6 bases). Germline CDR1 and CDR2: SGHAT and FQNNGV. V lost 3 bases to trimming and J lost 0 bases, with 7 bases between them. CDR3 length: 14 amino acids. Written as DNA, the CDR3 is TGTGCCAGCAGCTTGGGACTCAGCACAGATACGCAGTATTTT. Translation: CASSLGLSTDTQYF.

The genes are TRBV28 and TRBJ1-4; D is unresolved. In germline, CDR1 is MDHEN, CDR2 SYDVKM. The V end lost 2 bases, the J end lost 8 bases, and 12 bases lay between the germline ends. The CDR3 runs to 14 residues. Here the CDR3 DNA reads TGTGCCAGCAGTTTAGGGAGAGGAAGCGAAAAACTGTTTTTT. It codes for CASSLGRGSEKLFF.

The chain is built from TRBV5-1 and TRBJ1-4; 8 bases map to TRBD1. The V and J ends lost 2 bases and 8 bases, in that order; junction bases with no gene match: 2. Germline-derived CDR1 and CDR2 are SGHRS and YFSETQ. The CDR3 runs 13 residues. The CDR3 protein is CASSFRTGEKLFF. CDR3 nucleotides: TGCGCCAGCAGCTTTAGGACAGGGGAAAAACTGTTTTTT.

V usage is TRBV2 and J usage is TRBJ1-6, with 7 bases identical to TRBD1. Germline loops: CDR1 SNHLY, CDR2 FYNNEI. Germline trimming cut 6 bases from V and 7 bases from J; bases unmatched to any gene: 6. The CDR3 is 14 residues long. DNA for the CDR3: TGTGCCAGCAGATTGACAGGGAGAAATTCACCCCTCCACTTT. This translates into CASRLTGRNSPLHF.